This entry lists 9 T cell receptor beta chains sequenced from one sample in a study of blood T cell repertoires in COVID-19. Produced via immunoSEQ multiplex PCR; TCRdb's table is partial and in-frame only. Counted here are around 70,000 clones, over 85% occurring once; the ten biggest clones make up roughly 1.5%. The sequenced material came from peripheral blood. These receptors were taken from a man in his forties or fifties with acute or convalescent COVID-19.

The chain couples TRBV7-2 to TRBJ1-1; 8 positions agree with TRBD1. CDR1 and CDR2 from the germline V gene are SGHTA and FQGNSA. The CDR3 has 15 residues. Germline trimming cut 1 base from V and 2 bases from J; bases unmatched to any gene: 3. The CDR3 reads CASSLVAGGNTEAFF. The CDR3 coding sequence is TGTGCCAGCAGCTTAGTGGCAGGGGGCAACACTGAAGCTTTCTTT.

The chain combines TRBV5-1 with TRBJ2-1, with TRBD1 identical over 8 bases. The CDR3 is made up of 17 amino acids. V shed 0 bases and J 6 bases; nucleotides not matched to a gene: 11. Germline assignment: CDR1 SGHRS and CDR2 YFSETQ. CDR3 protein: CASSLAFGQGNVNEQFF. The CDR3, as DNA: TGCGCCAGCAGCTTGGCCTTCGGACAGGGTAATGTCAATGAGCAGTTCTTC.

The gene calls are TRBV15 and TRBJ1-4; 10 positions match TRBD1. With V trimmed by 5 bases and J by 6 bases, 6 bases remained unmatched. From germline, CDR1 is LNHNV and CDR2 YYDKDF (reference sequence). The CDR3 sequence is 15 residues long. This CDR3 reads CATSARQGADEKLFF. In DNA form, the CDR3 reads TGTGCCACCAGCGCTCGACAGGGGGCGGATGAAAAACTGTTTTTT.

This chain joins TRBV7-2 and TRBJ2-1; the match to TRBD2 covers 11 bases. This CDR3 comprises 15 residues. The germline gives CDR1 SGHTA, CDR2 FQGNSA. After removal of 3 bases from V and 8 bases from J, the junction contained 6 bases not matched to a gene. DNA for the CDR3: TGTGCCAGCAGCTTTCGGGTAGCGGGGGGGCATGAGCAGTTCTTC. Translated, it gives CASSFRVAGGHEQFF.

This clone appeared once. The chain links TRBV23-1 to TRBJ2-1; maybe TRBD2 (5 bases). TRBV23-1 is given ORF status, its function remaining uncertain. The CDR3 is 16 amino acids. V was trimmed by 2 bases and J by 1 base, leaving 12 bases between them. DNA for the CDR3: TGCGCCAGCAGTCAAGTCGCTAGCTCTTCCTACAATGAGCAGTTCTTC. This sequence encodes CASSQVASSSYNEQFF.

The chain has TRBV28 and TRBJ2-7, with 9 bases matching TRBD1. J was trimmed by 5 bases and V by 11 bases; bases with no gene match: 7. The CDR3 sequence is 12 residues long. CDR1 and CDR2 (germline): MDHEN, SYDVKM. The CDR3 loop reads CAHGQGWHEQYV. The CDR3 DNA reads as TGTGCCCATGGACAGGGGTGGCACGAGCAGTACGTC.

This chain joins TRBV29-1 and TRBJ2-5; 9 bases fit TRBD1. The CDR3 runs to 13 residues. Per germline, CDR1 SQVTM and CDR2 ANQGSEA. The V segment lost 4 bases and the J segment 5 bases; nucleotides outside the gene matches: 5. The CDR3 DNA is TGCAGCGTTGGAGGACAGGGGATGGAGACCCAGTACTTC. Translated, it gives CSVGGQGMETQYF.

V usage is TRBV29-1 and J usage is TRBJ2-1; the match to TRBD2 covers 11 bases. Germline CDR1 reads SQVTM; CDR2 reads ANQGSEA. The CDR3 consists of 15 residues. V lost 6 bases and J lost 0; bases outside the gene matches: 4. The CDR3 here is CSVAGLADSYNEQFF. As DNA, the CDR3 is TGCAGCGTGGCGGGACTAGCGGACTCCTACAATGAGCAGTTCTTC.

The chain recombines TRBV20-1 with TRBJ1-5; D is ambiguous. The CDR3 is 13 residues long. Germline CDR1 is DFQATT and CDR2 is SNEGSKA (reference sequence). The V gene lost 3 bases and the J gene lost 6 bases, with 12 bases spanning the gap. The CDR3 nucleotides read TGCAGTGCTAGTTACGGGGTAGGTCAGCCCCAGCATTTT. Protein sequence: CSASYGVGQPQHF.